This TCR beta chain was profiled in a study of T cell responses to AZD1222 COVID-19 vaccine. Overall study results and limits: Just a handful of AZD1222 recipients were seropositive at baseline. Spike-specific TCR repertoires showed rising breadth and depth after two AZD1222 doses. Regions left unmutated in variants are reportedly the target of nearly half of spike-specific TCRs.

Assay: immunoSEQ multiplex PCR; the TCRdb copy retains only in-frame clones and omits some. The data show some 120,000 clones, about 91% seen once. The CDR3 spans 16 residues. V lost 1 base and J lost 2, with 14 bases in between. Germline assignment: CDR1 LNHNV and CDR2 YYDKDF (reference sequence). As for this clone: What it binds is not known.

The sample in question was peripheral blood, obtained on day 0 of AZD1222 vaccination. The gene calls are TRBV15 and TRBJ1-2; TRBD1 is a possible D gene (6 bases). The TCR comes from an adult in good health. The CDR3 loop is CATSRGGADSNYGYTF. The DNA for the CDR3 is TGTGCCACCAGCAGAGGTGGGGCGGACAGCAACTATGGCTACACCTTC.